A single sample gave rise to the 10 T cell receptor beta chains below, sequenced in a study of siplizumab effects on memory and regulatory T cells. TCRdb's table, derived via immunoSEQ multiplex PCR, lists solely in-frame clones and lacks some. The profile shows roughly 100,000 clones, 80% to 95% of them singletons. Material: CD8+ T cells sorted from blood. The receptors here all came from a human donor in good health.

V gene TRBV9 combines with J gene TRBJ2-6; D gene uncertain. The CDR3 covers 17 residues. In germline, CDR1 is SGDLS, CDR2 YYNGEE. V lost 0 bases and J lost 0, with 10 bases in between. The CDR3 reads CASSVDRHNSGANVLTF. In DNA form, the CDR3 reads TGTGCCAGCAGCGTAGATAGGCATAACTCTGGGGCCAACGTCCTGACTTTC. Full variable domain (remainder filled in from reference TRBV9 and TRBJ2-6): DSGVTQTPKHLITATGQRVTLRCSPRSGDLSVYWYQQSLDQGLQFLIQYYNGEERAKGNILERFSAQQFPDLHSELNLSSLELGDSALYFCASSVDRHNSGANVLTFGAGSRLTVL.

This clone appeared a few times. The chain joins TRBV6-5 to TRBJ1-6; possible D gene TRBD1, 6 bases. The CDR3 is 14 amino acids. Germline V gene data show CDR1 as MNHEY and CDR2 as SVGAGI. Trimming stripped 4 bases from V and 6 bases from J, with 10 bases between. The CDR3 loop is CASSSQGANSPLHF. Here the CDR3 DNA reads TGTGCCAGCAGTTCACAGGGTGCTAATTCACCCCTCCACTTT.

The chain couples TRBV11-2 to TRBJ1-4; D is unclear. The CDR3 has 13 residues. Germline V gene lookup returns CDR1 SGHAT and CDR2 FQNNGV. Deletions cut 6 bases from V and 5 bases from J, with 10 bases between. The CDR3 is CASSLGPNEKLFF. The CDR3 DNA follows: TGTGCCAGCAGTTTGGGCCCGAATGAAAAACTGTTTTTT.

The rearrangement links TRBV10-3 to TRBJ2-5, with 8 bases fitting TRBD1. Unmatched junction bases numbered 6, after V lost 11 bases and J lost 1 base. The CDR3 runs to 13 residues. The germline V gene has CDR1 ENHRY and CDR2 SYGVKD. The CDR3 spells CAGRQGIQETQYF. The DNA for the CDR3 is TGTGCCGGCCGACAGGGGATCCAAGAGACCCAGTACTTC.

The J gene is TRBJ2-7, the V gene TRBV27; a weak D match, TRBD1 (7 bases). CDR1 MNHEY and CDR2 SMNVEV come from the germline V gene (reference sequence). The CDR3 sequence is 12 residues long. Trimming removed 4 bases at V and 12 bases at J, with 16 bases between. CDR3: CASSSQGGPLYF. CDR3 nucleotides: TGTGCCAGCAGTTCCCAGGGGGGTCCACTGTACTTC.

The chain carries TRBV4-1 and TRBJ2-5, with D unresolved. The germline V and J ends were trimmed by 0 bases and 2 bases, with 13 bases remaining between them. From germline, CDR1 is MGHRA and CDR2 YSYEKL. The CDR3 has 16 residues. CDR3 in amino acids: CASSQEVETPQETQYF. CDR3 nucleotide sequence: TGCGCCAGCAGCCAAGAGGTGGAGACACCACAAGAGACCCAGTACTTC.

The chain links TRBV27 to TRBJ1-2, with 7 bases lining up with TRBD1. Unmatched junction bases numbered 7, after V lost 5 bases and J lost 4 bases. The CDR3 loop spans 14 amino acids. The germline CDR1 and CDR2 sequences are MNHEY and SMNVEV (reference sequence). CDR3 sequence reads: CASSPTGAAYGYTF. The CDR3 coding sequence is TGTGCCAGCAGTCCCACAGGGGCGGCCTATGGCTACACCTTC.

As to this clone: At one end, the junction sequence differs from germline, possibly due to a read error. This rearrangement joins TRBV9 to TRBJ2-1; D gene uncertain. Germline CDR1 SGDLS, CDR2 YYNGEE. The CDR3 is made up of 12 amino acids. The CDR3, as DNA: TGTGCCAGCAGCGTAGAAGACAACGAGCAGTTCTTC. Encoded protein: CASSVEDNEQFF. The full variable domain, completed using reference TRBV9 and TRBJ2-1, is DSGVTQTPKHLITATGQRVTLRCSPRSGDLSVYWYQQSLDQGLQFLIQYYNGEERAKGNILERFSAQQFPDLHSELNLSSLELGDSALYFCASSVEDNEQFFGPGTRLTVL.

J is TRBJ2-1 and V is TRBV19, with D tentatively TRBD2 (5 bases). The germline gives CDR1 LNHDA, CDR2 SQIVND (reference sequence). The CDR3 has 15 residues. Trimming took 5 bases from V and 6 from J, leaving 17 bases between them. CDR3 bases: TGTGCCAGTAGTCTTACTAGTGGCCCCACCAATGAGCAGTTCTTC. Its translation is CASSLTSGPTNEQFF.

The chain recombines TRBV19 with TRBJ1-5, with no clear D. The CDR3 spans 12 residues. Germline V gene sequence: CDR1 LNHDA, CDR2 SQIVND (reference sequence). In nucleotides, the CDR3 is TGTGCGTCCCGGGAAAGCAATCAGCCCCAGCATTTT. It specifies CASRESNQPQHF.